The rows below give T cell receptor beta chains drawn from one sample of a study of memory CD4+ T cells and cytomegalovirus serostatus. The method was immunoSEQ multiplex PCR; TCRdb's version includes in-frame clones alone and lacks a portion of them. The sample has about 41,000 clones; 75% to 85% are singletons. Sequenced material: memory CD4+ T cells from blood. Every receptor here comes from an adult in good health and CMV-seronegative. The CDR3 runs from the conserved cysteine through the conserved F or W. The order of the fields is D gene, V gene, J gene, clone size, CDR3 protein, CDR3 DNA. D genes are given only for firm matches. The size of a clone is reported for some rows only, either as once, few or many, or as a class for expanded clones.

d_call: -
v_call: TRBV11-2
j_call: TRBJ2-5
clone_size: -
cdr3_aa: CASSGGGTIETQYF
cdr3_nt: TGTGCCAGCAGCGGAGGCGGGACCATAGAGACCCAGTACTTC

d_call: -
v_call: TRBV6-6
j_call: TRBJ1-1
clone_size: -
cdr3_aa: CASRYLRESEAFF
cdr3_nt: TGTGCCAGCAGATACCTCAGGGAGTCTGAAGCTTTCTTT

d_call: -
v_call: TRBV2
j_call: TRBJ1-2
clone_size: -
cdr3_aa: CASRGDRGYGYTF
cdr3_nt: TGTGCCAGCCGGGGGGATCGGGGATATGGCTACACCTTC

d_call: -
v_call: TRBV15
j_call: TRBJ2-7
clone_size: -
cdr3_aa: CATSREKLQASYEQYF
cdr3_nt: TGTGCCACCAGCAGAGAAAAATTGCAGGCTTCCTACGAGCAGTACTTC

d_call: -
v_call: TRBV28
j_call: TRBJ1-1
clone_size: once
cdr3_aa: CASSLVATEAFF
cdr3_nt: TGTGCCAGCAGTTTGGTGGCCACTGAAGCTTTCTTT

d_call: TRBD1
v_call: TRBV5-6
j_call: TRBJ1-2
clone_size: -
cdr3_aa: CASSIYSGTGVSGYTF
cdr3_nt: TGTGCCAGCAGCATTTACTCCGGGACAGGGGTTTCGGGCTACACCTTC

d_call: -
v_call: TRBV2
j_call: TRBJ1-1
clone_size: -
cdr3_aa: CASSEARGAPAFF
cdr3_nt: TGTGCCAGCAGTGAAGCTAGGGGGGCCCCCGCTTTCTTT

d_call: -
v_call: TRBV5-4
j_call: TRBJ1-2
clone_size: -
cdr3_aa: CATSEGGGAGYGYTF
cdr3_nt: TGTGCCACCTCCGAGGGGGGGGGCGCGGGTTATGGCTACACCTTC

d_call: TRBD1
v_call: TRBV18
j_call: TRBJ1-1
clone_size: few
cdr3_aa: CASSPPTWTGGTEAFF
cdr3_nt: TGTGCCAGCTCACCACCGACCTGGACAGGGGGCACTGAAGCTTTCTTT

d_call: -
v_call: TRBV5-1
j_call: TRBJ2-3
clone_size: -
cdr3_aa: CASSFTAAAGVDTQYF
cdr3_nt: TGCGCCAGCAGCTTTACGGCGGCCGCAGGGGTAGATACGCAGTATTTT

d_call: -
v_call: TRBV5-1
j_call: TRBJ1-2
clone_size: -
cdr3_aa: CASSSDSQPPYGYTF
cdr3_nt: TGCGCCAGCAGCTCGGACTCTCAACCTCCCTATGGCTACACCTTC

d_call: TRBD2
v_call: TRBV4-2
j_call: TRBJ2-1
clone_size: -
cdr3_aa: CASSQVSGGLNEQFF
cdr3_nt: TGTGCCAGCAGCCAAGTTAGCGGGGGGTTGAATGAGCAGTTCTTC

d_call: -
v_call: TRBV12-5
j_call: TRBJ2-1
clone_size: -
cdr3_aa: CASGLASQSGVKQFF
cdr3_nt: TGTGCTAGTGGTTTGGCCTCACAATCGGGCGTCAAGCAGTTCTTC

d_call: -
v_call: TRBV18
j_call: TRBJ2-1
clone_size: -
cdr3_aa: CASSPGAGRPNEQFF
cdr3_nt: TGTGCCAGCTCACCAGGGGCAGGGAGGCCAAATGAGCAGTTCTTC

d_call: -
v_call: TRBV18
j_call: TRBJ2-2
clone_size: -
cdr3_aa: CASSSAANTGELFF
cdr3_nt: TGTGCCAGCTCATCGGCAGCGAACACCGGGGAGCTGTTTTTT

d_call: -
v_call: TRBV7-9
j_call: TRBJ2-3
clone_size: -
cdr3_aa: CASSSADTQYF
cdr3_nt: TGTGCCAGCAGCTCCGCAGATACGCAGTATTTT

d_call: -
v_call: TRBV5-4
j_call: TRBJ2-3
clone_size: -
cdr3_aa: CASSLDPLSRTDTQYF
cdr3_nt: TGTGCCAGCAGCTTGGATCCCCTCTCCCGCACAGATACGCAGTATTTT

d_call: -
v_call: TRBV12-5
j_call: TRBJ1-3
clone_size: -
cdr3_aa: CASGQDLGMAYGNTIYF
cdr3_nt: TGTGCTAGTGGTCAGGACCTGGGGATGGCCTATGGAAACACCATATATTTT

d_call: -
v_call: TRBV2
j_call: TRBJ2-7
clone_size: -
cdr3_aa: CASMQPRSAYEQYF
cdr3_nt: TGTGCCAGCATGCAGCCACGGTCAGCCTACGAGCAGTACTTC

d_call: -
v_call: TRBV7-9
j_call: TRBJ1-1
clone_size: -
cdr3_aa: CASSLEDLSNTEAFF
cdr3_nt: TGTGCCAGCAGCTTAGAGGACTTAAGTAACACTGAAGCTTTCTTT

d_call: -
v_call: TRBV19
j_call: TRBJ1-3
clone_size: -
cdr3_aa: CASAVSPGNTIYF
cdr3_nt: TGTGCCAGTGCCGTGAGTCCTGGAAACACCATATATTTT

d_call: -
v_call: TRBV19
j_call: TRBJ1-5
clone_size: -
cdr3_aa: CASSSATVLVSNQPQHF
cdr3_nt: TGTGCCAGTAGTTCCGCGACGGTTCTCGTAAGCAATCAGCCCCAGCATTTT

d_call: TRBD1
v_call: TRBV7-8
j_call: TRBJ2-5
clone_size: -
cdr3_aa: CASSSDRGRETQYF
cdr3_nt: TGTGCCAGCAGCTCCGACAGGGGGAGGGAGACCCAGTACTTC

d_call: -
v_call: TRBV7-2
j_call: TRBJ1-6
clone_size: medium-sized
cdr3_aa: CASSSSHSPLHF
cdr3_nt: TGTGCCAGCAGCTCCTCACATTCACCCCTCCACTTT

d_call: -
v_call: TRBV7-9
j_call: TRBJ1-4
clone_size: -
cdr3_aa: CASSIGRVDNEKLFF
cdr3_nt: TGTGCCAGCAGCATAGGCAGGGTTGATAATGAAAAACTGTTTTTT

d_call: -
v_call: TRBV6-1
j_call: TRBJ2-5
clone_size: -
cdr3_aa: CASSEVLGAGQETQYF
cdr3_nt: TGTGCCAGCAGTGAAGTATTGGGGGCAGGGCAAGAGACCCAGTACTTC

d_call: -
v_call: TRBV7-9
j_call: TRBJ1-6
clone_size: medium-sized
cdr3_aa: CASSLEGVRNSPLHF
cdr3_nt: TGTGCCAGCAGCTTAGAAGGGGTCCGAAATTCACCCCTCCACTTT

d_call: -
v_call: TRBV13
j_call: TRBJ2-1
clone_size: -
cdr3_aa: CASSPLLAYNEQFF
cdr3_nt: TGTGCCAGCAGCCCCCTCCTAGCCTACAATGAGCAGTTCTTC

d_call: -
v_call: TRBV21-1
j_call: TRBJ2-6
clone_size: -
cdr3_aa: CASSKVPREERFSGANVLTF
cdr3_nt: TGTGCCAGCAGCAAAGTACCACGGGAGGAGCGCTTCTCTGGGGCCAACGTCCTGACTTTC

d_call: -
v_call: TRBV2
j_call: TRBJ2-7
clone_size: -
cdr3_aa: CASMRGQDYEQYF
cdr3_nt: TGTGCCAGCATGCGGGGGCAAGACTACGAGCAGTACTTC

d_call: TRBD1
v_call: TRBV5-6
j_call: TRBJ2-7
clone_size: -
cdr3_aa: CASSRTGINDEQYF
cdr3_nt: TGTGCCAGCAGCCGGACAGGGATTAATGACGAGCAGTACTTC

d_call: -
v_call: TRBV2
j_call: TRBJ1-6
clone_size: -
cdr3_aa: CASIERSARSNSPLHF
cdr3_nt: TGTGCCAGCATAGAAAGGTCTGCCCGTTCTAATTCACCCCTCCACTTT

d_call: -
v_call: TRBV30
j_call: TRBJ1-1
clone_size: -
cdr3_aa: CAWNYPDRRNTEAFF
cdr3_nt: TGTGCCTGGAACTACCCGGACAGACGGAACACTGAAGCTTTCTTT

d_call: -
v_call: TRBV7-2
j_call: TRBJ1-2
clone_size: -
cdr3_aa: CASSLIGRSYGYTF
cdr3_nt: TGTGCCAGCAGCTTAATTGGTCGGAGCTATGGCTACACCTTC

d_call: -
v_call: TRBV5-1
j_call: TRBJ2-1
clone_size: -
cdr3_aa: CASSFWGQSSYNEQFF
cdr3_nt: TGCGCCAGCAGCTTTTGGGGTCAGAGCTCCTACAATGAGCAGTTCTTC

d_call: -
v_call: TRBV7-2
j_call: TRBJ1-5
clone_size: -
cdr3_aa: CASSLVRSLDQPQHF
cdr3_nt: TGTGCCAGCAGCTTAGTGCGGTCATTAGATCAGCCCCAGCATTTT

d_call: TRBD2
v_call: TRBV27
j_call: TRBJ2-2
clone_size: once
cdr3_aa: CASSWMGGTGELFF
cdr3_nt: TGTGCCAGCAGTTGGATGGGGGGGACCGGGGAGCTGTTTTTT

d_call: -
v_call: TRBV7-8
j_call: TRBJ1-6
clone_size: few
cdr3_aa: CASSLGPAPTPLHF
cdr3_nt: TGTGCCAGCAGCTTAGGGCCCGCACCTACACCCCTCCACTTT

d_call: TRBD1
v_call: TRBV19
j_call: TRBJ1-5
clone_size: -
cdr3_aa: CASSIGTGPYSNQPQHF
cdr3_nt: TGTGCCAGTAGTATAGGGACAGGGCCGTATAGCAATCAGCCCCAGCATTTT

d_call: TRBD2
v_call: TRBV7-2
j_call: TRBJ2-3
clone_size: -
cdr3_aa: CASSPNLAGSTDTQYF
cdr3_nt: TGTGCCAGCAGCCCGAATCTAGCGGGGAGCACAGATACGCAGTATTTT

d_call: -
v_call: TRBV28
j_call: TRBJ2-7
clone_size: -
cdr3_aa: CASSGNYEQYF
cdr3_nt: TGTGCCAGCAGCGGGAACTACGAGCAGTACTTC

d_call: -
v_call: TRBV4-2
j_call: TRBJ1-5
clone_size: -
cdr3_aa: CASSQDRGVGGFPQHF
cdr3_nt: TGTGCCAGCAGCCAAGATAGGGGAGTGGGGGGGTTCCCCCAGCATTTT

d_call: -
v_call: TRBV7-9
j_call: TRBJ2-2
clone_size: once
cdr3_aa: CASSSPWTQNTGELFF
cdr3_nt: TGTGCCAGCAGCTCCCCTTGGACCCAGAACACCGGGGAGCTGTTTTTT